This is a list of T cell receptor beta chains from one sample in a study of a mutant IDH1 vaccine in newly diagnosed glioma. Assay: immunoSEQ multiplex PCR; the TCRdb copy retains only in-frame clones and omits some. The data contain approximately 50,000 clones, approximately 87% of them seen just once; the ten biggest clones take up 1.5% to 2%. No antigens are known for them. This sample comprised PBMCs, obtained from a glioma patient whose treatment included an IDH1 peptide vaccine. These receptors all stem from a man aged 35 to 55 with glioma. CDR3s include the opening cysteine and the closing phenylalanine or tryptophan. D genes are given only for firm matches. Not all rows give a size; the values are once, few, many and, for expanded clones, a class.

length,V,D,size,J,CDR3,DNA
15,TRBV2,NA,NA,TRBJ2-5,CASSWAGSYQETQYF,TGTGCCAGCAGTTGGGCTGGGTCCTACCAAGAGACCCAGTACTTC
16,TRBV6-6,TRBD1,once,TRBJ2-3,CASKVGDRQPADTQYF,TGTGCCAGCAAGGTGGGGGACAGGCAACCCGCAGATACGCAGTATTTT
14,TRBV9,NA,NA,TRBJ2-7,CASSVATRVPEQYF,TGTGCCAGCAGCGTAGCCACTAGGGTCCCCGAGCAGTACTTC
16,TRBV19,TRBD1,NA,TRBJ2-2,CASRPGQGAVTGELFF,TGTGCCAGTAGGCCGGGACAGGGGGCTGTCACCGGGGAGCTGTTTTTT
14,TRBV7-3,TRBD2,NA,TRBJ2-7,CASSPTGGTYEQYF,TGTGCCAGCAGCCCGACGGGGGGTACCTACGAGCAGTACTTC
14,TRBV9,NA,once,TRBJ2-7,CASSVASGVGEQYF,TGTGCCAGCAGCGTAGCATCAGGGGTAGGCGAGCAGTACTTC
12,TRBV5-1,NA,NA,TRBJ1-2,CASSLGSTGYTF,TGCGCCAGCAGCTTAGGGAGTACTGGCTACACCTTC
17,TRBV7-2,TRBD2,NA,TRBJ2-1,CASSRKVTSGEYNEQFF,TGTGCCAGCAGCCGAAAGGTAACTAGCGGAGAATACAATGAGCAGTTCTTC
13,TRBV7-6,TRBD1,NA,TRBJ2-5,CASSGRDRGGQYF,TGTGCCAGCAGCGGCCGGGACAGGGGGGGCCAGTACTTC
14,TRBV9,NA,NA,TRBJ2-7,CASSVGAGSSEQYF,TGTGCCAGCAGCGTTGGGGCGGGATCGAGCGAGCAGTACTTC
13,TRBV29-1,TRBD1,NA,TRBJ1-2,CSVARGIMSGYTF,TGCAGCGTGGCCAGGGGGATCATGAGTGGCTACACCTTC